This TCR beta chain was recorded in a study of T cell changes during pregnancy in multiple sclerosis. Produced via immunoSEQ multiplex PCR; TCRdb's table is partial and in-frame only. The table lists tens of thousands of clones, about nine tenths of them singletons, with over 1% in the top ten. Germline-derived CDR1 and CDR2 are SGHRS and YFSETQ. The CDR3 has 12 amino acids. V shed 0 bases and J shed 9 bases, with 10 bases lying between them. The sequence came from a female donor in good health, enrolled as a control in a pregnancy study. J is TRBJ2-7 and V is TRBV5-1; D is ambiguous. The sample in question was peripheral blood, obtained after pregnancy. The CDR3 is CASSLGSVGQYF. The CDR3 DNA follows: TGCGCCAGCAGCTTGGGCAGCGTGGGGCAGTACTTC. Complete variable domain (other parts from reference TRBV5-1 and TRBJ2-7): KAGVTQTPRYLIKTRGQQVTLSCSPISGHRSVSWYQQTPGQGLQFLFEYFSETQRNKGNFPGRFSGRQFSNSRSEMNVSTLELGDSALYLCASSLGSVGQYFGPGTRLTVT.